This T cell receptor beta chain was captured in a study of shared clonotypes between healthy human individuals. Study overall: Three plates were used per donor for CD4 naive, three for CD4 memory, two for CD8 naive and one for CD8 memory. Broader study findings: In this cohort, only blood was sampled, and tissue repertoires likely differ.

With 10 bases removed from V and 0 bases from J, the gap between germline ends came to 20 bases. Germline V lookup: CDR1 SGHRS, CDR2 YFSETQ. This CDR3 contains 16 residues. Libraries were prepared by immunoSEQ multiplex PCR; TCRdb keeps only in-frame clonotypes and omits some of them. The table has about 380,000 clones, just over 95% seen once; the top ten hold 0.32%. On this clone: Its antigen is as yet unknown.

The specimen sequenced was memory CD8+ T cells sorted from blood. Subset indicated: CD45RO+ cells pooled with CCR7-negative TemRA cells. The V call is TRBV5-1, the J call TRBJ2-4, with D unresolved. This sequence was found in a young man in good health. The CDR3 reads CASPPSGCLAKNIQYF. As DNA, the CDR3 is TGCGCCTCTCCACCCTCAGGTTGCCTAGCCAAAAACATTCAGTACTTC.